This TCR beta chain was sequenced for a study of cytomegalovirus exposure and HLA in healthy donors. Looking at the study overall: There were 90 million to 140 million unique TCR beta sequences, drawn from approximately 190 million T cells, in an earlier analysis. Whole-study results and caveats: A later analysis found most CMV-associated TCR beta chains apparently HLA-restricted.

Per germline, CDR1 KGHSH and CDR2 LQKENI. The V and J ends lost 4 bases and 5 bases, in that order; junction bases with no gene match: 9. The CDR3 loop spans 17 amino acids. Details on this clone: Its antigen is undetermined.

The study ran its PCR with 60 Vbeta and 13 Jbeta primers. Assay used: immunoSEQ multiplex PCR; TCRdb lists only in-frame clones, some missing. The table gives around 120,000 clones; the top ten clones make up approximately 3.8% of it. This sequence joins TRBV18 and TRBJ1-6; 9 bases are a match to TRBD1. Sequencing was done on a sample of PBMCs. The sequence came from a man aged 18 to 30 in good health and CMV-seronegative. This chain's CDR3 is CASSLTTGGINNSPLHF. In nucleotides, the CDR3 is TGTGCCAGCTCACTGACTACAGGGGGCATCAATAATTCACCCCTCCACTTT.